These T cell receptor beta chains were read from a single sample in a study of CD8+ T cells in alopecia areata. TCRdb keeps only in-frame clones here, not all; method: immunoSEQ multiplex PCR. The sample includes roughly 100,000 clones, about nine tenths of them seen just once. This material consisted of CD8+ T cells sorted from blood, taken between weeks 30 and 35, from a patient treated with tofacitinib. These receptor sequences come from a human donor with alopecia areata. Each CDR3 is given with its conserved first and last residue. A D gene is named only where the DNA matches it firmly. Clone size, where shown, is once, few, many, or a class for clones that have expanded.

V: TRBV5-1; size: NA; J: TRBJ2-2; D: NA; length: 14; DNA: TGCGCCAGCAATAAGGGCGAGAACACCGGGGAGCTGTTTTTT; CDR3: CASNKGENTGELFF
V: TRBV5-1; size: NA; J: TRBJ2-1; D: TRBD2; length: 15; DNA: TGCGCCAGCAGCGAGGGACTAGCGGGAGGGCATGAGCAGTTCTTC; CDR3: CASSEGLAGGHEQFF
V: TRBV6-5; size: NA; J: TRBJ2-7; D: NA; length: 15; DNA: TGTGCCAGCAGTCCTCACAGGGATAGCTTCTACGAGCAGTACTTC; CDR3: CASSPHRDSFYEQYF
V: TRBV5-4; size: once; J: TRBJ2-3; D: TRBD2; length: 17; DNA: TGTGCCAGCAGCTTGGTGTTAGCGGGGGACGGCACAGATACGCAGTATTTT; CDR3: CASSLVLAGDGTDTQYF
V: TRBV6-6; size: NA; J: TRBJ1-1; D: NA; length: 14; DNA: TGTGCCAGCAGTTTTCGGCAAGTGAACACTGAAGCTTTCTTT; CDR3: CASSFRQVNTEAFF
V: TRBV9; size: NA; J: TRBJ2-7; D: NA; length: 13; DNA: TGTGCCAGCAGCGTAGGAGGTAGTTACGAGCAGTACTTC; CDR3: CASSVGGSYEQYF
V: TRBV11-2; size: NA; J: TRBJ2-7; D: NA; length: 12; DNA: TGTGCCAGCAGCCCCTGGATCTACGAGCAGTACTTC; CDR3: CASSPWIYEQYF
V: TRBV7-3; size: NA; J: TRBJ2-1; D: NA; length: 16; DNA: TGTGCCAGCAGCTTAACTGGTGAGATGGGTGACAATGAGCAGTTCTTC; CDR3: CASSLTGEMGDNEQFF
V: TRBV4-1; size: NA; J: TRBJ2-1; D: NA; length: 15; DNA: TGCGCCAGCAGCCAGAGGAGACAGGCCTACAATGAGCAGTTCTTC; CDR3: CASSQRRQAYNEQFF
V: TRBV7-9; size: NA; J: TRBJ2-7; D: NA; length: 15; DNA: TGTGCCAGCAGCCCTCCGGGTAGAGTTTCCTACGAGCAGTACTTC; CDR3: CASSPPGRVSYEQYF
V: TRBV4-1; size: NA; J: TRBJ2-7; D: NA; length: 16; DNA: TGCGCCAGCAGCCTCATAGGGGGGACGGAATCCTACGAGCAGTACTTC; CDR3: CASSLIGGTESYEQYF
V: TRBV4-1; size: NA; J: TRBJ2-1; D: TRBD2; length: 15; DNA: TGCGCCAGCAGCCAACTAGCGGGAGTCTACAATGAGCAGTTCTTC; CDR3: CASSQLAGVYNEQFF
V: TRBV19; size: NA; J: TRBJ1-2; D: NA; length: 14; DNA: TGTGCCAGTATCCCGCCGGACAGACTCTATGGCTACACCTTC; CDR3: CASIPPDRLYGYTF
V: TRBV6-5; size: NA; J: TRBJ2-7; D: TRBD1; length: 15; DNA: TGTGCCAGCAGTTACTTTGGGACAGAGTCCTACGAGCAGTACTTC; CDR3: CASSYFGTESYEQYF
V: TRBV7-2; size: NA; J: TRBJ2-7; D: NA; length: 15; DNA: TGTGCCAGCAGCCAAAATAGCATCAGCTCCTACGAGCAGTACTTC; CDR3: CASSQNSISSYEQYF
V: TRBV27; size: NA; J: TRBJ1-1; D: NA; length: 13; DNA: TGTGCCAGCAGGGCTGGTCCGCGCACTGAAGCTTTCTTT; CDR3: CASRAGPRTEAFF
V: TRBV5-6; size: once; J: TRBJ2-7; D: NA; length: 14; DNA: TGTGCCAGCAGCTTGCTGACGCCCACCTACGAGCAGTACTTC; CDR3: CASSLLTPTYEQYF
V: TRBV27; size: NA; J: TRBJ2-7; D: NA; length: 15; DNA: TGTGCCAGCAGTTTTAGAGGGGGGGCCTCCTACGAGCAGTACTTC; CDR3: CASSFRGGASYEQYF
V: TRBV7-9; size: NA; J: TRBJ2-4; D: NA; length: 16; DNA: TGTGCCAGCAGCTTAGAGGGCGGTCTAGCCAAAAACATTCAGTACTTC; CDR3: CASSLEGGLAKNIQYF
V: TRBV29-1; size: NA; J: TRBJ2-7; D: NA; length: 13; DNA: TGCAGCGTCGTTATAGACAGGTCCTACGAGCAGTACTTC; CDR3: CSVVIDRSYEQYF
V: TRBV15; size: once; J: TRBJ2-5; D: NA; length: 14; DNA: TGTGCCACCAGCAGAGAAACTAGGCTAGAGACCCAGTACTTC; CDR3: CATSRETRLETQYF
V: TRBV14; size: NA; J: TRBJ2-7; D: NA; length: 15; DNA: TGTGCCAGCAGCCAAGTCCCCACCAGCTCCTACGAGCAGTACTTC; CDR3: CASSQVPTSSYEQYF
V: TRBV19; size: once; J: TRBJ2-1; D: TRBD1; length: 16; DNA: TGTGCCAGTAGTACAAGGACAGGGTCGAATGCGAATGAGCAGTTCTTC; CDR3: CASSTRTGSNANEQFF
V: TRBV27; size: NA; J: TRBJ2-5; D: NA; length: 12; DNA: TGTGCCAGCAGCCAGGGACAAGAGACCCAGTACTTC; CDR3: CASSQGQETQYF
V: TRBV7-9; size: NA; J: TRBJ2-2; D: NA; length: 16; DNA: TGTGCCAGCAGCTTAGCCGGGACATCGAACACCGGGGAGCTGTTTTTT; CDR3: CASSLAGTSNTGELFF
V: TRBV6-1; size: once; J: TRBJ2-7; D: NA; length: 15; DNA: TGTGCCAGCAGTGCCCCTGTGATGGGGTCCACCGAGCAGTACTTC; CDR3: CASSAPVMGSTEQYF
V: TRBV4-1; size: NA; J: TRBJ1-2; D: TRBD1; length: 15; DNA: TGCGCCAGCAGCCAAGATCTACAGGGGGTCTATGGCTACACCTTC; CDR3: CASSQDLQGVYGYTF
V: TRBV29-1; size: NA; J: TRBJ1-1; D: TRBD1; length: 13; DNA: TGCAGCGAAATGGGACAGGGGAGGACTGAAGCTTTCTTT; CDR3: CSEMGQGRTEAFF
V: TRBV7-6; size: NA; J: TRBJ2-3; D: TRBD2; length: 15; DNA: TGTGCCAGCGGTCCCCTAGCGGAGGGCACAGATACGCAGTATTTT; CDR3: CASGPLAEGTDTQYF
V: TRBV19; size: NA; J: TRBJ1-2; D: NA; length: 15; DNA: TGTGCCAGTAGTATAGATGTGACAGCGAACTATGGCTACACCTTC; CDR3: CASSIDVTANYGYTF
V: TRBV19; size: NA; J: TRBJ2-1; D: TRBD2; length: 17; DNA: TGTGCCAGTAGTACCCGACTTCTAGCGGGGGGGCTGGATGAGCAGTTCTTC; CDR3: CASSTRLLAGGLDEQFF
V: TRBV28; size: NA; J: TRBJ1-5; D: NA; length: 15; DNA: TGTGCCAGCAGCACGGTCCCTAATAGCAATCAGCCCCAGCATTTT; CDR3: CASSTVPNSNQPQHF
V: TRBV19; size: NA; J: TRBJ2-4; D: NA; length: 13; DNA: TGTGCCAGTTACGACCACAAGGAAAACATTCAGTACTTC; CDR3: CASYDHKENIQYF
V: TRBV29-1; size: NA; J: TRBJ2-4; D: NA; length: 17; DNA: TGCAGCGTTGAAGCCCCAGACAGCTCTCTAGCCAAAAACATTCAGTACTTC; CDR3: CSVEAPDSSLAKNIQYF
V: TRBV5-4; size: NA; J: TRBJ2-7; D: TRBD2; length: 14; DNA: TGTGCCAGCTCCTCCGGGACTAGCGTCTTCGAGCAGTACTTC; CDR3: CASSSGTSVFEQYF
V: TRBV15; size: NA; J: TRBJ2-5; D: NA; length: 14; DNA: TGTGCCACCAGCCGAGATTGGGACTTAGAGACCCAGTACTTC; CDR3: CATSRDWDLETQYF
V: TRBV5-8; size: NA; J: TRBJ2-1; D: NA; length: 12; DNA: TGTGCCAGCAGCTTATACTACAATGAGCAGTTCTTC; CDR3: CASSLYYNEQFF
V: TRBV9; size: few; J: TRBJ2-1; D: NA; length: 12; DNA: TGTGCCAGCAGCCTAGGTGTCATGGAGCAGTTCTTC; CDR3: CASSLGVMEQFF
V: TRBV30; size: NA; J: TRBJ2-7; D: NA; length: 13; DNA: TGTGCCTGGAGTTCGGGCAGTCCCTACGAGCAGTACTTC; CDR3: CAWSSGSPYEQYF
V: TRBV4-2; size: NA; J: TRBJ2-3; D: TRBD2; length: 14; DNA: TGTGCCAGCAGTCCCCCACTAGCGGGCGATACGCAGTATTTT; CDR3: CASSPPLAGDTQYF
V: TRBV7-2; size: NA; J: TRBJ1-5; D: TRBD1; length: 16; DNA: TGTGCCAGCAGCGGGGGGACAGGGGATGGTTTACAGCCCCAGCATTTT; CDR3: CASSGGTGDGLQPQHF
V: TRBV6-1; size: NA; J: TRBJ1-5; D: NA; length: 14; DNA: TGTGCCAGCAGTGAAGGGGGGGGAAATCAGCCCCAGCATTTT; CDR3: CASSEGGGNQPQHF
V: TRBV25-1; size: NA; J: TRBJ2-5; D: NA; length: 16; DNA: TGTGCCAGCAGGAAACAGGAGGGAACCCCCCAAGAGACCCAGTACTTC; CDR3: CASRKQEGTPQETQYF
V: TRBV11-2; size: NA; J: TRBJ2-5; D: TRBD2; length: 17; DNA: TGTGCCAGCAGCTTAGTTTTTCCGCGGGAGGGAGAGGAGACCCAGTACTTC; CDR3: CASSLVFPREGEETQYF
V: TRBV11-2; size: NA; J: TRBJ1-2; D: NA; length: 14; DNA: TGTGCCAGCAGCTTATGGAGTATCTTAGATGGCTACACCTTC; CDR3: CASSLWSILDGYTF
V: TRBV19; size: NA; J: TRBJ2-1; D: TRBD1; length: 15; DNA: TGTGCCAGTAGCATGGACAGGGGAAGGATCAATGAGCAGTTCTTC; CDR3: CASSMDRGRINEQFF
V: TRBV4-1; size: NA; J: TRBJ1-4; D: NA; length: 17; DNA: TGCGCCAGCAGCCAAGACCCCCTAGAGGCAACTAATGAAAAACTGTTTTTT; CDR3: CASSQDPLEATNEKLFF
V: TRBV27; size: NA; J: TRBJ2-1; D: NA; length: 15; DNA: TGTGCCAGCAGTTTAATCGCTAGGGCCTACAATGAGCAGTTCTTC; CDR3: CASSLIARAYNEQFF
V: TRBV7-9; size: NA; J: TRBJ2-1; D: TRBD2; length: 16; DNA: TGTGCCAGCAGCTCGACTAGCCAAAACTCCTACAATGAGCAGTTCTTC; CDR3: CASSSTSQNSYNEQFF
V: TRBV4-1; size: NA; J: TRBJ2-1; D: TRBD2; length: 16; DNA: TGCGCCAGCAGCCAACTAGGGACTAGCGGAACAGGAGAGCAGTTCTTC; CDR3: CASSQLGTSGTGEQFF
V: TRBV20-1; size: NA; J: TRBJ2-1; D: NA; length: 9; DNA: TGCAGTGCTTACAATGAGCAGTTCTTC; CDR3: CSAYNEQFF
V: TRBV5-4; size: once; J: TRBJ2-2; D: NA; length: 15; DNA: TGTGCCAGCAGCCCGGTCCAGGGTGAGACCGGGGAGCTGTTTTTT; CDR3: CASSPVQGETGELFF
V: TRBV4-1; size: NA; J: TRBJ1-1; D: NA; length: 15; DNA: TGCGCCAGCAGCCAGGACAAAAGTATAGGCACTGAAGCTTTCTTT; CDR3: CASSQDKSIGTEAFF
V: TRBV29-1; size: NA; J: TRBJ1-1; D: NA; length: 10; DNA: TGCAGCGTTAGGGGCACTGAAGCTTTCTTT; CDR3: CSVRGTEAFF
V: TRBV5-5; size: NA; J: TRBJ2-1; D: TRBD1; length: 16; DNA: TGTGCCAGCACCGTCACGGGGGACAGGGGTGGCAATGAGCAGTTCTTC; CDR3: CASTVTGDRGGNEQFF
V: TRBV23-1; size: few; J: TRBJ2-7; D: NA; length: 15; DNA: TGCGCCAGCAGTCAATCGGTCCGGGCGATCTACGAGCAGTACTTC; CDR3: CASSQSVRAIYEQYF
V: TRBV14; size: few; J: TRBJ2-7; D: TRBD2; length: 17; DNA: TGTGCCAGCAGCCAAGGTGAACGCGGGGGAGGGAGGTACGAGCAGTACTTC; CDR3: CASSQGERGGGRYEQYF
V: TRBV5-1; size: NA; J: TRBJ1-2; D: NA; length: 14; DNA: TGCGCCAGCAGCTCAAAGGCCGCGGGAGGCGGCTACACCTTC; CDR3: CASSSKAAGGGYTF